This T cell receptor beta chain was recorded in a study of shared clonotypes between healthy human individuals. Looking at the study overall: CD4 naive cells filled three plates per donor, CD4 memory three, CD8 naive two and CD8 memory one.

Turning to this clone: What it binds is not known.

Measured with immunoSEQ multiplex PCR; TCRdb has only the in-frame clones, and not every one. The sample has about 1.5 million clones, 96% seen once. CDR1 is SGHTA, CDR2 FQGTGA, per germline. CDR3 size: 17 residues. V gave up 1 base and J gave up 4 bases; unmatched junction bases: 6. Study-wide results and caveats: Rarefaction indicated that sorted-subset sequencing remained incomplete although depth was large.

The investigators split CD4+ cells into a CD45RA+ naive subset and a CD45RA-negative memory subset. The V gene is TRBV7-3, the J gene TRBJ2-1; 11 nucleotides agree with TRBD2. The source of this sequence is a man younger than 45 in good health. Material: naive CD4+ T cells sorted from blood. Specified subset: CD45RA+ positively selected. The CDR3 DNA sequence: TGTGCCAGCAGCTTAAGGACGGGACTAGCGGAATACAATGAGCAGTTCTTC. It encodes CASSLRTGLAEYNEQFF. The full variable domain, completed using reference TRBV7-3 and TRBJ2-1, is GAGVSQTPSNKVTEKGKYVELRCDPISGHTALYWYRQSLGQGPEFLIYFQGTGAADDSGLPNDRFFAVRPEGSVSTLKIQRTERGDSAVYLCASSLRTGLAEYNEQFFGPGTRLTVL.